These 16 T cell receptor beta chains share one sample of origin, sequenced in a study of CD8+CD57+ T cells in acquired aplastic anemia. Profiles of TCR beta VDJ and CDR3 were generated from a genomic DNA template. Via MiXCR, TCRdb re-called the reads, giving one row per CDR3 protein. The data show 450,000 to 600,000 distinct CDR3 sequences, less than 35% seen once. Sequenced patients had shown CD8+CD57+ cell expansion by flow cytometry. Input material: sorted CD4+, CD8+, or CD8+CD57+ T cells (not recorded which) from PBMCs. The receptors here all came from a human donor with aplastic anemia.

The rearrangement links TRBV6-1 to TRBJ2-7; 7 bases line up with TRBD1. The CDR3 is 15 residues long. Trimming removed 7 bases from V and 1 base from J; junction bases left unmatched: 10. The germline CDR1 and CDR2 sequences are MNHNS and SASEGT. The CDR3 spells CASIVFGTESYEQYF. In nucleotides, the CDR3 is TGTGCCAGCATAGTTTTCGGGACAGAATCCTACGAGCAGTACTTC.

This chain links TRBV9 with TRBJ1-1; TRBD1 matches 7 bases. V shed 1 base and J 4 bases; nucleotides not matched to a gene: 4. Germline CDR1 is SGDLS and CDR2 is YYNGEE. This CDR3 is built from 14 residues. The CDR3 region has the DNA TGTGCCAGCAGCGTAAAGGCAGGGGGCACTGAAGCTTTCTTT. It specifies CASSVKAGGTEAFF.

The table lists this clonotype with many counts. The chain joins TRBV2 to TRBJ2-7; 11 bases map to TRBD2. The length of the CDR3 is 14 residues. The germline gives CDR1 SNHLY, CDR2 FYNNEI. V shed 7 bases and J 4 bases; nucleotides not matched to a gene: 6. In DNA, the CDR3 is TGTGCCAGCATAAATAGCGGGGGGGTTTACGAGCAGTACTTC. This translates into CASINSGGVYEQYF.

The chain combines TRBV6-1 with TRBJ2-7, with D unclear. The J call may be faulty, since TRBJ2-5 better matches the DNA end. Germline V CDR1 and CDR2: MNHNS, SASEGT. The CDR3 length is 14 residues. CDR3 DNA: TGTGCCAGCAGTGGGGCCGGCTCGTTAGAGACCCAGTACTTC. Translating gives CASSGAGSLETQYF.

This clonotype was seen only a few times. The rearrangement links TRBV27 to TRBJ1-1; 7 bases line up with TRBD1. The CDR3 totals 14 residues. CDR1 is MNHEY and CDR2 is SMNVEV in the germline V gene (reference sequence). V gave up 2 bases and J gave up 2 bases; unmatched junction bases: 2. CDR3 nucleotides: TGTGCCAGCAGTTTAAGGGGGCTAAACACTGAAGCTTTCTTT. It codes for CASSLRGLNTEAFF.

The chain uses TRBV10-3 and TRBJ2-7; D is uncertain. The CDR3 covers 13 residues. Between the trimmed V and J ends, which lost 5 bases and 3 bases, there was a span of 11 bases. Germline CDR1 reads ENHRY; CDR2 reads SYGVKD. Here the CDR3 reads CAISYSGVYEQYF. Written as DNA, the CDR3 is TGTGCCATCAGTTACTCGGGTGTCTACGAGCAGTACTTC.

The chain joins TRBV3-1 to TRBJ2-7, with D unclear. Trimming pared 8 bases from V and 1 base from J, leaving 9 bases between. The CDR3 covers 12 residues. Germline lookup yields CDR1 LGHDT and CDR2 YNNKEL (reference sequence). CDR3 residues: CASGRISYEQYF. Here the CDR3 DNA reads TGTGCCAGCGGGCGAATTTCCTACGAGCAGTACTTC.

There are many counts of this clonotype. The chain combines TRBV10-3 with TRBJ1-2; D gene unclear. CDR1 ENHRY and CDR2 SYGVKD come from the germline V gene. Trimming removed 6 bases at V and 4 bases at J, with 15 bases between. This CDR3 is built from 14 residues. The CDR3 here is CAIRGLRTGYGYTF. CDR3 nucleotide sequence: TGTGCCATCAGAGGGTTGAGGACGGGCTATGGCTACACCTTC.

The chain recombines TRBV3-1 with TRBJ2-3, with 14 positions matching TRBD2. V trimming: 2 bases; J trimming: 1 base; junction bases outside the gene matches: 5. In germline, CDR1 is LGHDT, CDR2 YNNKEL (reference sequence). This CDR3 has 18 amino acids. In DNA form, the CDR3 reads TGTGCCAGCAGCCAACGACTAGCGGGGGGGCGAGGCACAGATACGCAGTATTTT. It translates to CASSQRLAGGRGTDTQYF.

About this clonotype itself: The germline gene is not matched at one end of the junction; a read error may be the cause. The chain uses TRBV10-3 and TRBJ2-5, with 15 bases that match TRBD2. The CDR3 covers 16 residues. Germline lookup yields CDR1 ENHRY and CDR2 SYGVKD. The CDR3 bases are TGTGCCAGCAGTGATGGACTAGCGGGGGGGCAAGAGACCCAGTACTTC. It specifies CASSDGLAGGQETQYF.

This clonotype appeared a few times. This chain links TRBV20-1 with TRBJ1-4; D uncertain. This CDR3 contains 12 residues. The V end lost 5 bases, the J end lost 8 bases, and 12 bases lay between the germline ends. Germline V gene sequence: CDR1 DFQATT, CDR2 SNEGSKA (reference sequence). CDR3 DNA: TGCAGTGCTTTCGGGAGAGGGGAAAAACTGTTTTTT. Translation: CSAFGRGEKLFF.

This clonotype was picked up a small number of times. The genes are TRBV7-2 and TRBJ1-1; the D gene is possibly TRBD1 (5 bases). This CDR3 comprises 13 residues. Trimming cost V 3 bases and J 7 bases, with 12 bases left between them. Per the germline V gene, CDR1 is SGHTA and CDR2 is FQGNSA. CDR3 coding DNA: TGTGCCAGCAGCTTCGGGGCAGGCGATGAAGCTTTCTTT. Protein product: CASSFGAGDEAFF.

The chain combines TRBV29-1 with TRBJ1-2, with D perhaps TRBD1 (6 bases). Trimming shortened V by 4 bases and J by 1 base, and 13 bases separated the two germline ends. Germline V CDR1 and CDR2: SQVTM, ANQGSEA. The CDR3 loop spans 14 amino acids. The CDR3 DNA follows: TGCAGCGTTGTAGGGGGATGGGGTAACTATGGCTACACCTTC. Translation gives CSVVGGWGNYGYTF.

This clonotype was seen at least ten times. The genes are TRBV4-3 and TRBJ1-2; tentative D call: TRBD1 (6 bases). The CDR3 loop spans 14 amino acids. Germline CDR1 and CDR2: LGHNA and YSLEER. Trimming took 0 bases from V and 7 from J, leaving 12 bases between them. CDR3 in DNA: TGCGCCAGCAGCCAAGATAACAGGGTCGGTGGCTACACCTTC. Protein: CASSQDNRVGGYTF.

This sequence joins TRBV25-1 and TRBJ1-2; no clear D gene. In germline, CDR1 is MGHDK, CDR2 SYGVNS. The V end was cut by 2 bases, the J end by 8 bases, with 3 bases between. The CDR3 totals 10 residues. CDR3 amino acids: CASSERGYTF. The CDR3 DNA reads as TGTGCCAGCAGTGAACGGGGCTACACCTTC.

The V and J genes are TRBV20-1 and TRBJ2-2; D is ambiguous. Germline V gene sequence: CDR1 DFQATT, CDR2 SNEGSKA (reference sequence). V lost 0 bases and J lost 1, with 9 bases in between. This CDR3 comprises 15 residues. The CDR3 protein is CSARDSVRNTGELFF. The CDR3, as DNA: TGCAGTGCTAGAGATTCGGTCCGGAACACCGGGGAGCTGTTTTTT.